The 21 T cell receptor beta chains presented below share a single source sample, sequenced in a study of shared clonotypes between healthy human individuals. Profiling relied on immunoSEQ multiplex PCR, and the TCRdb table lists in-frame clones only, not all of them. This table holds about 2.4 million clones, over 85% found once. The sequencing sample was made of naive CD4+ T cells from PBMCs. Sample subset: CD45RA+ positively selected. Receptors were obtained from a man aged 18 to 29 in good health. Some clones in this sample may be carry-over from other donors' samples.

The gene calls are TRBV5-1 and TRBJ2-3; D is uncertain. The V gene's germline CDR1 is SGHRS and CDR2 YFSETQ. The CDR3 has 15 amino acids. Trimming removed 3 bases at V and 1 base at J, with 12 bases between. CDR3 nucleotides: TGCGCCAGCAGCTCGTTGGACGGCCGCACAGATACGCAGTATTTT. This translates into CASSSLDGRTDTQYF. The full variable domain, rest sourced from reference TRBV5-1 and TRBJ2-3, is KAGVTQTPRYLIKTRGQQVTLSCSPISGHRSVSWYQQTPGQGLQFLFEYFSETQRNKGNFPGRFSGRQFSNSRSEMNVSTLELGDSALYLCASSSLDGRTDTQYFGPGTRLTVL.

The chain has TRBV5-1 and TRBJ1-2; maybe TRBD1 (5 bases). This CDR3 region has 13 residues. CDR1 and CDR2 from the germline V gene are SGHRS and YFSETQ. The ends were cut back, 4 bases at V and 8 bases at J, with 15 bases in the middle. This CDR3 is CASSQGTGVGYTF. As DNA, the CDR3 is TGCGCCAGCAGCCAGGGAACAGGAGTAGGCTACACCTTC.

Concerning this clone: Other DNA sequences in this specimen translate into the identical CDR3. The CDR3 DNA reads TGTGCCAGCAGCTTACAGCGAGAGTCCTACGAGCAGTACTTC. It encodes CASSLQRESYEQYF. The chain joins TRBV13 to TRBJ2-7; no clear D. Trimming pared 2 bases from V and 1 base from J, leaving 9 bases between. Germline CDR1 is PRHDT and CDR2 is FYEKMQ (reference sequence). There are 14 residues in the CDR3.

Concerning this clone itself: This CDR3 is also generated by other DNA sequences in the sample. The rearrangement links TRBV5-1 to TRBJ2-5, with D possibly TRBD2 on 6 matching bases. Germline V lookup: CDR1 SGHRS, CDR2 YFSETQ. The CDR3 is made up of 11 amino acids. The germline V and J ends were trimmed by 5 bases and 5 bases, with 7 bases remaining between them. The CDR3 reads CASSAGETQYF. In DNA form, the CDR3 reads TGCGCCAGCAGTGCGGGGGAGACCCAGTACTTC.

In the case of this clone: The same CDR3 arises from other DNA sequences in this sample as well. The chain links TRBV7-9 to TRBJ1-4, with D possibly TRBD1 on 5 matching bases. This CDR3 spans 14 amino acids. Trimming shortened V by 5 bases and J by 8 bases, and 15 bases separated the two germline ends. Germline assignment: CDR1 SEHNR and CDR2 FQNEAQ (reference sequence). CDR3 loop: CASSPVPGNEKLFF. The DNA of the CDR3 is TGTGCCAGCAGCCCCGTGCCAGGGAACGAAAAACTGTTTTTT.

The genes are TRBV7-7 and TRBJ2-1; D might be TRBD1 (5 bases). CDR3 length: 14 amino acids. V was cut by 4 bases and J by 1 base, with 8 bases left in between. Germline lookup yields CDR1 SSHAT and CDR2 FNYEAQ (reference sequence). The CDR3 sequence is CASSSGHSYNEQFF. The CDR3 region has the DNA TGTGCCAGCAGCTCTGGACATTCCTACAATGAGCAGTTCTTC. The entire variable domain, with the rest obtained from reference TRBV7-7 and TRBJ2-1, is as follows: GAGVSQSPRYKVTKRGQDVTLRCDPISSHATLYWYQQALGQGPEFLTYFNYEAQPDKSGLPSDRFSAERPEGSISTLTIQRTEQRDSAMYRCASSSGHSYNEQFFGPGTRLTVL.

The chain links TRBV6-5 to TRBJ2-7, with 7 bases aligning to TRBD1. V shed 7 bases, J shed 2 bases, and the junction held 8 bases outside the gene matches. The CDR3 is made up of 14 amino acids. Looked up from germline, CDR1 is MNHEY and CDR2 is SVGAGI. CDR3 protein: CASTEAGTAYEQYF. As DNA, the CDR3 is TGTGCCAGCACCGAAGCCGGGACAGCCTACGAGCAGTACTTC.

The sample holds one count of this clone. V and J are TRBV27 and TRBJ1-3; TRBD1 agrees at 7 bases. From germline, CDR1 is MNHEY and CDR2 SMNVEV (reference sequence). After removal of 0 bases from V and 3 bases from J, the junction contained 5 bases not matched to a gene. The CDR3 length is 16 residues. The CDR3 sequence is CASSLSWAGGGNTIYF. The CDR3, as DNA: TGTGCCAGCAGTTTATCGTGGGCAGGGGGTGGAAACACCATATATTTT.

The chain uses TRBV28 and TRBJ1-4, with 9 bases aligning to TRBD1. From germline, CDR1 is MDHEN and CDR2 SYDVKM. Trimming took 6 bases from V and 6 from J; bases not matched to a gene: 8. The CDR3 contains 15 residues. CDR3 amino acids: CASSSYRGRHEKLFF. DNA of the CDR3: TGTGCCAGCAGCAGTTACAGGGGGCGACATGAAAAACTGTTTTTT.

The chain couples TRBV18 to TRBJ2-7; D is undetermined. The CDR3 contains 11 residues. V was clipped by 3 bases and J by 6 bases, with 6 bases between them. CDR1 KGHSH and CDR2 LQKENI come from the germline V gene. DNA of the CDR3: TGTGCCAGCTCACCGGGGATCGAGCAGTACTTC. Translating gives CASSPGIEQYF.

The rearrangement uses TRBV2 and TRBJ1-5; D not resolved. The CDR3 spans 14 residues. Trimming shortened V by 5 bases and J by 4 bases, and 12 bases separated the two germline ends. Germline V CDR1 and CDR2: SNHLY, FYNNEI. In nucleotides, the CDR3 is TGTGCCAGCAGTAAGCGGGAATCAAATCAGCCCCAGCATTTT. Encoded protein: CASSKRESNQPQHF.

V usage is TRBV9 and J usage is TRBJ2-7; D gene uncertain. The CDR3 runs to 15 residues. The germline V gene has CDR1 SGDLS and CDR2 YYNGEE. Trimming pared 4 bases from V and 3 bases from J, leaving 17 bases between. The CDR3 DNA follows: TGTGCCAGCAGCCGAACGTTAGGCGGTGGCTACGAGCAGTACTTC. Residues: CASSRTLGGGYEQYF.

This chain links TRBV5-1 with TRBJ1-2; the match to TRBD1 covers 12 bases. The germline gives CDR1 SGHRS, CDR2 YFSETQ. This CDR3 has 15 amino acids. V lost 4 bases, J lost 8 bases, and 9 bases stayed unmatched. The CDR3 spells CASSPSGTGGFGYTF. CDR3 DNA: TGCGCCAGCAGCCCGTCCGGGACAGGGGGCTTCGGCTACACCTTC. Based on the CDR3 plus reference TRBV5-1 and TRBJ1-2, the full variable domain is KAGVTQTPRYLIKTRGQQVTLSCSPISGHRSVSWYQQTPGQGLQFLFEYFSETQRNKGNFPGRFSGRQFSNSRSEMNVSTLELGDSALYLCASSPSGTGGFGYTFGSGTRLTVV.

Notes on this clone: At the DNA level, this CDR3 is encoded by other sequences in the same sample as well. The chain employs TRBV18 and TRBJ2-1, with D unresolved. Germline V CDR1 and CDR2: KGHSH, LQKENI. V shed 0 bases and J shed 8 bases, with 8 bases lying between them. The CDR3 loop spans 13 amino acids. The CDR3 nucleotides read TGTGCCAGCTCACCACCGAACGAAGATGAGCAGTTCTTC. Residues: CASSPPNEDEQFF. The variable domain in full, completed from reference TRBV18 and TRBJ2-1, reads NAGVMQNPRHLVRRRGQEARLRCSPMKGHSHVYWYRQLPEEGLKFMVYLQKENIIDESGMPKERFSAEFPKEGPSILRIQQVVRGDSAAYFCASSPPNEDEQFFGPGTRLTVL.

A word on this clone: The same CDR3 also results from other DNA sequences found in this sample. This chain connects TRBV6-5 to TRBJ1-4, with D uncertain. Germline values: CDR1 MNHEY, CDR2 SVGAGI. Between the trimmed V and J ends, which lost 5 bases and 0 bases, there was a span of 7 bases. CDR3 size: 14 residues. Here the CDR3 reads CASSRTATNEKLFF. The CDR3 DNA reads TGTGCCAGCAGTCGGACGGCAACTAATGAAAAACTGTTTTTT.

In the case of this clone: The same CDR3 arises from other DNA sequences in this sample as well. The chain has TRBV9 and TRBJ2-1, with 9 bases lining up with TRBD2. CDR3 size: 15 residues. Germline V lookup: CDR1 SGDLS, CDR2 YYNGEE. With V trimmed by 2 bases and J by 5 bases, 5 bases remained unmatched. As DNA, the CDR3 is TGTGCCAGCAGCGTTACTAGCGGGTCCCACAATGAGCAGTTCTTC. Protein product: CASSVTSGSHNEQFF.

V usage is TRBV11-2 and J usage is TRBJ2-3; tentative D call: TRBD1 (5 bases). Germline V gene sequence: CDR1 SGHAT, CDR2 FQNNGV. The V gene lost 1 base and the J gene lost 2 bases, with 16 bases spanning the gap. This CDR3 is built from 17 residues. CDR3: CASSLVIRALNTDTQYF. The CDR3 DNA sequence: TGTGCCAGCAGCTTAGTGATCAGGGCTTTAAACACAGATACGCAGTATTTT.

Remarks on this clone: Additional DNA sequences in this sample encode the identical CDR3. The J gene is TRBJ2-1, the V gene TRBV5-1; D is perhaps TRBD2 (6 bases). This CDR3 is built from 16 residues. Deletions cut 0 bases from V and 0 bases from J, with 10 bases between. Germline CDR1 is SGHRS and CDR2 is YFSETQ. CDR3 region: CASSLASASSYNEQFF. For the CDR3, the DNA is TGCGCCAGCAGCTTGGCTAGCGCCAGCTCCTACAATGAGCAGTTCTTC.

The V and J genes are TRBV5-1 and TRBJ1-5; 8 nucleotides match TRBD1. Trimming removed 4 bases from V and 7 bases from J; junction bases left unmatched: 7. The CDR3 covers 14 residues. The germline V gene has CDR1 SGHRS and CDR2 YFSETQ. CDR3 protein: CASSPQGAGQPQHF. The CDR3 DNA sequence: TGCGCCAGCAGCCCTCAGGGGGCCGGACAGCCCCAGCATTTT.

The gene calls are TRBV7-9 and TRBJ2-2; D remains unclear. The germline CDR1 and CDR2 sequences are SEHNR and FQNEAQ (reference sequence). V was trimmed by 2 bases and J by 6 bases, leaving 10 bases between them. The CDR3 extends over 14 amino acids. The chain's CDR3 is CASSLTAIPGELFF. CDR3 DNA: TGTGCCAGCAGCTTAACTGCGATTCCCGGGGAGCTGTTTTTT.

V is TRBV5-8 and J is TRBJ2-7; D perhaps matches TRBD1 (5 bases). Per germline, CDR1 SGHTS and CDR2 YDEGEE. Between the trimmed V and J ends, which lost 4 bases and 6 bases, there was a span of 14 bases. This CDR3 is built from 13 residues. CDR3 loop: CASSAPNRFEQYF. The CDR3 region has the DNA TGTGCCAGCAGCGCGCCCAACAGGTTCGAGCAGTACTTC.